Listed below are T cell receptor beta chains from one sample, sequenced in a study of blood T cell repertoires in COVID-19. The data were produced by immunoSEQ multiplex PCR, yet TCRdb's version contains in-frame clones alone and is incomplete. The table includes fewer than 55,000 clones, around 85% detected once. Input material: peripheral blood. The receptors shown here come from a man between 45 and 60 years old with acute or convalescent COVID-19. The CDR3 runs from the conserved cysteine through the conserved F or W. The D gene is left open where the match is weak. For some rows the clone size is stated as once, few or many, or as a class when expanded; others skip it.

TRBJ1-5,NA,NA,TRBV4-1,TGCGCCAGCAGCCAAGATTTTGGAGCAGCTCCGTTCCTGTCTTATAGCAATCAGCCCCAGCATTTT,CASSQDFGAAPFLSYSNQPQHF
TRBJ2-1,TRBD2,NA,TRBV7-9,TGTGCCAGCAGCTTAACCAGCGGGAGGGCCAATGAGCAGTTCTTC,CASSLTSGRANEQFF
TRBJ2-7,TRBD1,NA,TRBV9,TGTGCCAGCAGCGGGGGACAGGGGGCCGACGAGCAGTACTTC,CASSGGQGADEQYF
TRBJ2-7,TRBD1,NA,TRBV5-1,TGCGCCAGCACCCTACAGGGGGCAGGGGAGCAGTACTTC,CASTLQGAGEQYF
TRBJ1-2,NA,few,TRBV2,TGTGCCAGCAGTGGGTTAGACAGCTCTAACTATGGCTACACCTTC,CASSGLDSSNYGYTF
TRBJ2-1,TRBD2,NA,TRBV13,TGTGCCAGCAGCCGCGGGGGGGCGGCCTACAATGAGCAGTTCTTC,CASSRGGAAYNEQFF
TRBJ2-7,NA,NA,TRBV5-1,TGCGCCAGCAGCTTGGTGGCTGGGGGCGACTACGAGCAGTACTTC,CASSLVAGGDYEQYF
TRBJ2-7,TRBD1,NA,TRBV18,TGTGCCAGCTCACCACTGGTGACAGGGGGCGAGCAGTACTTC,CASSPLVTGGEQYF
TRBJ1-4,TRBD1,NA,TRBV7-8,TGTGCCAGCAGCTTAGCGGGGGCCCAGGGGGGAATAGCAACTAATGAAAAACTGTTTTTT,CASSLAGAQGGIATNEKLFF
TRBJ2-1,NA,NA,TRBV19,TGTGCCAGTCGGACACTGAGCTCCTACAATGAGCAGTTCTTC,CASRTLSSYNEQFF
TRBJ1-1,NA,NA,TRBV7-9,TGTGCCAGCAGCTTAGTGATAGGGGGAACTGAAGCTTTCTTT,CASSLVIGGTEAFF
TRBJ2-1,TRBD1,NA,TRBV13,TGTGCCAGCAGCACCCCCGGACAGGGATACAATGAGCAGTTCTTC,CASSTPGQGYNEQFF
TRBJ2-7,NA,NA,TRBV5-6,TGTGCCAGCAGCAAGGAAGTAACAGGCCTCCTCTCCTACGAGCAGTACTTC,CASSKEVTGLLSYEQYF
TRBJ1-5,NA,once,TRBV2,TGTGCCAGCAGTGAAGGGGGAGGCCAGCCCCAGCATTTT,CASSEGGGQPQHF
TRBJ2-1,TRBD2,NA,TRBV28,TGTGCCAGCAGTTCATATCTCCTAGCGGGATGGAGAAATGAGCAGTTCTTC,CASSSYLLAGWRNEQFF
TRBJ1-3,TRBD1,NA,TRBV5-5,TGTGCCAGCAGTTTGGACAGGTCTCTTGGAAGCTCTGGAAACACCATATATTTT,CASSLDRSLGSSGNTIYF
TRBJ2-1,TRBD1,NA,TRBV6-6,TGTGCCAGCAGCAGACAGGGTTCCAATGAGCAGTTCTTC,CASSRQGSNEQFF
TRBJ2-1,TRBD2,NA,TRBV9,TGTGCCAGCAAGATGTTGGGGGACTTGCGGGAGGATGAGCAGTTCTTC,CASKMLGDLREDEQFF